This entry describes one T cell receptor beta chain. The data stem from a study of blood T cell repertoires in COVID-19. In the study overall: PBMCs, B-cell-depleted T cells, or T cells provided the cDNA or gDNA that made up the material.

The trim removed 2 bases at V and 6 bases at J, leaving 1 base unmatched. The CDR3 contains 13 residues. CDR1 is SGHRS, CDR2 YFSETQ, per germline. Clones were read by immunoSEQ multiplex PCR, and TCRdb kept only the in-frame ones, dropping some. The repertoire has fewer than 150,000 clones, 65% to 85% of them found once; the top ten carry about 1.6%. The chain employs TRBV5-1 and TRBJ2-7; 11 bases are shared with TRBD2. The specimen sequenced was peripheral blood. This receptor was taken from a man aged 50-59 years with acute or convalescent COVID-19. The CDR3 region has the DNA TGCGCCAGCAGCTTACTAGCGGGGGCCGAGCAGTACTTC. Encoded protein: CASSLLAGAEQYF.